These 13 T cell receptor beta chains came from one sample sequenced in a study of T-cell reconstitution after alpha-beta-depleted transplantation in children. Library preparation (for TCRbeta) was performed with unique molecular identifiers. TCRdb redid the calling of the PCR reads with MiXCR, one entry per CDR3 protein. Among some 530,000 distinct CDR3 sequences, around 12% were seen once, and the ten largest hold 5% to 6%. The sample consisted of PBMCs from the stem cell graft donor, taken from the stem cell graft. The receptors were gathered from a human donor who donated a stem cell graft to a child with combined immunodeficiency.

This clonotype showed up many times. This chain connects TRBV29-1 to TRBJ2-2, with 8 nucleotides matching TRBD1. The CDR3 has 15 residues. J gave up 1 base and V 4 bases, and 5 bases lay outside the gene matches. Germline V gene data show CDR1 as SQVTM and CDR2 as ANQGSEA. The CDR3 reads CSVGLGQGNTGELFF. CDR3 sequence (DNA): TGCAGCGTTGGACTAGGACAGGGGAACACCGGGGAGCTGTTTTTT.

About this clonotype itself: This may come from a read error, since a much larger clone is one base off. The rearrangement joins TRBV12-3 or TRBV12-4 to TRBJ2-1; 7 bases agree with TRBD2. With 4 bases clipped from V and 4 bases from J, the junction kept 7 bases outside the gene matches. There are 15 residues in the CDR3. The CDR3 region is CASSSLASGYNEQFF. The CDR3 nucleotides read TGTGCCAGCAGTTCTTTGGCTAGCGGTTACAATGAGCAGTTCTTC.

CDR3 bases: TGTGCCAGCAGTTTCGGGATCATGAACACTGAAGCTTTCTTT. Translation gives CASSFGIMNTEAFF. The chain combines TRBV6-2 or TRBV6-3 with TRBJ1-1; D is ambiguous. V was cut by 4 bases and J by 0 bases, with 9 bases left in between. Germline-derived CDR1 and CDR2 are MNHEY and SVGEGT. The CDR3 has 14 residues.

This clonotype was observed a handful of times. The rearrangement uses TRBV12-3 or TRBV12-4 and TRBJ2-5; D may be TRBD2 (7 bases). Trimming stripped 3 bases from V and 3 bases from J, with 17 bases between. CDR3 size: 16 residues. CDR3 coding DNA: TGTGCCAGCAGTTTCGCCGGGGGGCGGTTAAAAGAGACCCAGTACTTC. It yields the protein CASSFAGGRLKETQYF.

The V call is TRBV4-3, the J call TRBJ2-3; TRBD1 matches 9 bases. V lost 0 bases to trimming and J lost 1 base; unmatched junction nucleotides: 2. Germline assignment: CDR1 LGHNA and CDR2 YSLEER. CDR3 length: 16 residues. The CDR3 reads CASSQEYRGRTDTQYF. The CDR3 region has the DNA TGCGCCAGCAGCCAAGAGTACAGGGGGCGCACAGATACGCAGTATTTT.

Many counts were recorded for this clonotype. The V gene is TRBV9, the J gene TRBJ2-5; D remains ambiguous. V was shortened by 1 base and J by 2 bases, with 12 bases between the two germline ends. Germline CDR1 is SGDLS and CDR2 is YYNGEE. The CDR3 loop spans 15 amino acids. The CDR3 is CASSVMGSPQETQYF. CDR3 DNA sequence: TGTGCCAGCAGCGTAATGGGCAGTCCGCAAGAGACCCAGTACTTC.

This clonotype occurred many times. The rearrangement joins TRBV4-3 to TRBJ2-7; 7 bases are shared with TRBD2. The CDR3 is made up of 15 amino acids. The germline V gene has CDR1 LGHNA and CDR2 YSLEER. V shed 0 bases and J 3 bases; nucleotides not matched to a gene: 5. DNA for the CDR3: TGCGCCAGCAGCCAAGACCCTAGCGGATTCTACGAGCAGTACTTC. Its protein is CASSQDPSGFYEQYF.

The genes are TRBV9 and TRBJ2-5, with TRBD1 identical over 7 bases. The CDR3 consists of 15 residues. With V trimmed by 0 bases and J by 4 bases, 6 bases remained unmatched. Germline V gene data show CDR1 as SGDLS and CDR2 as YYNGEE. CDR3 region: CASSVDRGVGETQYF. As DNA, the CDR3 is TGTGCCAGCAGCGTAGACAGGGGCGTTGGAGAGACCCAGTACTTC.

Only a few counts were recorded for this clonotype. This chain links TRBV29-1 with TRBJ1-1; 9 bases fit TRBD1. Germline V gene lookup returns CDR1 SQVTM and CDR2 ANQGSEA. There are 12 residues in the CDR3. Trimming removed 6 bases from V and 5 bases from J; junction bases left unmatched: 4. Written as DNA, the CDR3 is TGCAGCGTCCGGACAGGGGAAACTGAAGCTTTCTTT. Protein: CSVRTGETEAFF.

Ten or more counts support this clonotype. This chain uses TRBV7-2 with TRBJ2-5; the match to TRBD1 covers 11 bases. Looked up from germline, CDR1 is SGHTA and CDR2 is FQGNSA. CDR3 length: 15 amino acids. J was trimmed by 5 bases and V by 1 base; bases with no gene match: 3. The CDR3: CASSLGGTGGETQYF. CDR3 nucleotides: TGTGCCAGCAGCTTAGGGGGGACAGGGGGGGAGACCCAGTACTTC.

This clonotype showed up many times. The rearrangement joins TRBV6-5 to TRBJ2-7, with 9 bases that match TRBD2. Germline lookup yields CDR1 MNHEY and CDR2 SVGAGI. The V and J ends lost 0 bases and 3 bases, in that order; junction bases with no gene match: 6. The CDR3 totals 16 residues. The chain's CDR3 is CASSYSNLAGNYEQYF. The CDR3 DNA reads as TGTGCCAGCAGTTACTCGAACCTAGCGGGAAACTACGAGCAGTACTTC.

In its sample, this clonotype was seen a few times. CDR3 in DNA: TGTGCCAGCAAACGGGACAGGGCCCCCTACGAGCAGTACTTC. It yields the protein CASKRDRAPYEQYF. The V call is TRBV28, the J call TRBJ2-7; TRBD1 matches 9 bases. The germline gives CDR1 MDHEN, CDR2 SYDVKM. CDR3 length: 14 amino acids. V lost 7 bases to trimming and J lost 2 bases; unmatched junction nucleotides: 6.

Remarks on this clonotype: No conserved phenylalanine or tryptophan is present at the end of the CDR3, so a read error is the likely explanation. The chain is built from TRBV12-3 or TRBV12-4 and TRBJ1-3; no firm D call. The CDR3 runs 13 residues. V was cut by 1 base and J by 9 bases, with 10 bases left in between. CDR3 nucleotides: TGTGCCAGCAGTTTAGGAGGAGGCGGCACCATATATATT. Translating gives CASSLGGGGTIYI.